This TCR beta chain was recovered during a study of blood T cell repertoires in COVID-19. Study-wide context: COVID-19 samples, acute and convalescent, were from the United States, Italy and Spain. PBMCs, B-cell-depleted T cells, or T cells were the source of the cDNA or gDNA that made up the material.

Authors' data handling: Amplification with reference gene primers provided the estimates of nucleated cell counts. Generated by immunoSEQ multiplex PCR, the TCRdb table keeps only in-frame clones and is missing some. D and trimming come from the DNA, and the V and J calls and clone size come from that table. The data hold under 400,000 clones, with about 89% observed a single time. Sequencing was done on a sample of peripheral blood. This sequence originates from a woman aged 30 to 39 with COVID-19, enrolled during active disease.

The CDR3 protein is CASSRGQTGNTIYF. CDR3 bases: TGTGCCAGCAGCCGGGGACAGACTGGAAACACCATATATTTT. This chain joins TRBV6-6 and TRBJ1-3; TRBD1 aligns across 7 bases. The CDR3 length is 14 residues. Germline V gene data show CDR1 as MNHNY and CDR2 as SVGAGI (reference sequence). V trimming: 6 bases; J trimming: 2 bases; junction bases outside the gene matches: 4.